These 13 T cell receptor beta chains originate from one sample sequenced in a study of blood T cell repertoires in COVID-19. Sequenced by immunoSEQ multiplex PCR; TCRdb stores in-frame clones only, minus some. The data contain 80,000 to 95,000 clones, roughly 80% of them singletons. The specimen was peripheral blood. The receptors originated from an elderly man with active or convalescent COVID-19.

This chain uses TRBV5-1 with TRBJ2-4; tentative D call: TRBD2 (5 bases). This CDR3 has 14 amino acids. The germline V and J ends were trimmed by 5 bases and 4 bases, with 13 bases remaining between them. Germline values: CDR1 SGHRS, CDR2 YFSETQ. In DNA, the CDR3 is TGCGCCAGCAGTCGGGATCGGGGAAAAAACATTCAGTACTTC. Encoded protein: CASSRDRGKNIQYF.

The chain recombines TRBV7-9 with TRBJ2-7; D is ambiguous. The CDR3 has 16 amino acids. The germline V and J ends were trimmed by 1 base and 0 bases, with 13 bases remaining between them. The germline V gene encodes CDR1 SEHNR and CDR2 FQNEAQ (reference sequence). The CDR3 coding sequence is TGTGCCAGCAGCTTAGACGAGCTGGGCATCTCCTACGAGCAGTACTTC. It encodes CASSLDELGISYEQYF.

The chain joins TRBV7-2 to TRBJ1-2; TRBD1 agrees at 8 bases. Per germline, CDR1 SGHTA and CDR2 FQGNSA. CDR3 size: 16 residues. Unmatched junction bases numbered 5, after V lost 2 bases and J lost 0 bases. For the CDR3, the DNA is TGTGCCAGCAGCTTACCGAGGGACAGGCCTAACTATGGCTACACCTTC. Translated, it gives CASSLPRDRPNYGYTF.

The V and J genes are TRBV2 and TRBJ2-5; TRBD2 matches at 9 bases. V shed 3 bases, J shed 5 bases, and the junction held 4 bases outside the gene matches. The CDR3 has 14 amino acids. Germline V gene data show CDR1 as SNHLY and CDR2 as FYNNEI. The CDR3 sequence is CASSDRRGGETQYF. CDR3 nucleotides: TGTGCCAGCAGTGATCGGCGGGGGGGCGAGACCCAGTACTTC.

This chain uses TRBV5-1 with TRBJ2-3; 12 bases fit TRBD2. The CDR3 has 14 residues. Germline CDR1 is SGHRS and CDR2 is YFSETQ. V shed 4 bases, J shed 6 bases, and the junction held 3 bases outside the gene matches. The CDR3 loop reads CASSPGLAGDTQYF. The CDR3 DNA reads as TGCGCCAGCAGCCCCGGACTAGCGGGGGATACGCAGTATTTT.

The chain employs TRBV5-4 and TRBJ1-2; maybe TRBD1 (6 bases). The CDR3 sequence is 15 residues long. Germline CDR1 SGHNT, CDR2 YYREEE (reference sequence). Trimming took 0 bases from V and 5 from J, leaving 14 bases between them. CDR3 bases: TGTGCCAGCAGCTTGGAATTCCAGGGGCAGTATGGCTACACCTTC. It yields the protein CASSLEFQGQYGYTF.

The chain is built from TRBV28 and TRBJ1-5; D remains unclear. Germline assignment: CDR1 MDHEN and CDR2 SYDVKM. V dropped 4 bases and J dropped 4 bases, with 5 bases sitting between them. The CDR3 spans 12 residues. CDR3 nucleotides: TGTGCCAGCAGTTCCCAAAATCAGCCCCAGCATTTT. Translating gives CASSSQNQPQHF.

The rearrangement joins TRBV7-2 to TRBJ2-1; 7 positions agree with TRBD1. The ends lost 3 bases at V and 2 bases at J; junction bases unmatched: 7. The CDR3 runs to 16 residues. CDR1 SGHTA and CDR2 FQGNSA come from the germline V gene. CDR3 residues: CASSFFRDSAYNEQFF. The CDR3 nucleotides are TGTGCCAGCAGCTTTTTCCGGGACAGCGCCTACAATGAGCAGTTCTTC. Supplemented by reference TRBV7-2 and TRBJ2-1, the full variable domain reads GAGVSQSPSNKVTEKGKDVELRCDPISGHTALYWYRQSLGQGLEFLIYFQGNSAPDKSGLPSDRFSAERTGGSVSTLTIQRTQQEDSAVYLCASSFFRDSAYNEQFFGPGTRLTVL.

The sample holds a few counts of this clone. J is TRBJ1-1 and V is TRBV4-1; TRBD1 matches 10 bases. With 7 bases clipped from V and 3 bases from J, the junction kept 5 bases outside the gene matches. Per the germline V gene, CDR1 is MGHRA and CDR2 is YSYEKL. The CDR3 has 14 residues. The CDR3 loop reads CASTIGTGDTEAFF. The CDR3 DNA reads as TGCGCCAGCACCATCGGGACAGGGGACACTGAAGCTTTCTTT.

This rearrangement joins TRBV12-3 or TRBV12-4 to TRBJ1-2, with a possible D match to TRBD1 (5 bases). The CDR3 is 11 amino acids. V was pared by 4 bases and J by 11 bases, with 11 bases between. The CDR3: CASSYSGGYTF. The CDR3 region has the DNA TGTGCCAGCAGTTATAGCGGGGGGTACACCTTC.

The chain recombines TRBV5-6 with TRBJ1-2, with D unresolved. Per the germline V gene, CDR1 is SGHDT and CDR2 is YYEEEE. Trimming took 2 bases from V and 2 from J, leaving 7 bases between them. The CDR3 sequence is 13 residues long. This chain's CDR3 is CASSFRRNYGYTF. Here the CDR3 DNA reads TGTGCCAGCAGCTTTAGGAGGAACTATGGCTACACCTTC.

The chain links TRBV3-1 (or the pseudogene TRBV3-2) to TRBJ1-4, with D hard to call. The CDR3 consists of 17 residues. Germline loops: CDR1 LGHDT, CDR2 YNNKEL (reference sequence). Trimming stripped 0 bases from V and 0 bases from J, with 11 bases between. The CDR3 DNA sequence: TGTGCCAGCAGCCAAGAACTGGGGAGAGCAACTAATGAAAAACTGTTTTTT. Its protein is CASSQELGRATNEKLFF.

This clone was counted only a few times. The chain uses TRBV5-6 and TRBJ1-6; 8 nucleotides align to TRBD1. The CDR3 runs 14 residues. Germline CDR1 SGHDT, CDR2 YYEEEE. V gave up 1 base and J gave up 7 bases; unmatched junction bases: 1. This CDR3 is CASSLRQGNSPLHF. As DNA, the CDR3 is TGTGCCAGCAGCTTGAGACAGGGGAATTCACCCCTCCACTTT. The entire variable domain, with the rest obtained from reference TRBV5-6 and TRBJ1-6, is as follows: DAGVTQSPTHLIKTRGQQVTLRCSPKSGHDTVSWYQQALGQGPQFIFQYYEEEERQRGNFPDRFSGHQFPNYSSELNVNALLLGDSALYLCASSLRQGNSPLHFGNGTRLTVT.